What follows is one T cell receptor (beta chain) and its context. Its antigen is currently unknown. Trimming stripped 2 bases from V and 6 bases from J, with 7 bases between. The CDR3 loop spans 12 amino acids. CDR1 SEHNR and CDR2 FQNEAQ come from the germline V gene (reference sequence). This sample was taken from a study of cytomegalovirus exposure and HLA in healthy donors. Whole-study findings and limits: Specificity of a few CMV-associated chains for CMV antigens was verified in vitro. In a later analysis, HLA-associated beta chains showed higher expansion and lower generation probabilities than comparable chains.

13 Jbeta primers and 60 Vbeta primers were used for the PCR. TCRdb's copy holds only in-frame clones and misses some; the assay was immunoSEQ multiplex PCR. Of about 160,000 clones in the sample, roughly 76% were seen once. This receptor was taken from a woman aged 45-65 years in good health and CMV-seronegative. The chain is built from TRBV7-9 and TRBJ1-2; D is uncertain. The source material was PBMCs. CDR3 nucleotide sequence: TGTGCCAGCAGCTTATCGAGGGATGGCTACACCTTC. The encoded protein is CASSLSRDGYTF.